This passage covers 7 T cell receptor beta chains from one sample sequenced in a study of blood T cell repertoires in COVID-19. Some clones are missing from TCRdb's copy, which holds only in-frame ones; the method was immunoSEQ multiplex PCR. The sample has approximately 230,000 clones; roughly 80% are singletons. Source material: peripheral blood. These receptor sequences come from a man older than 75 with acute or convalescent COVID-19.

Regarding this clone: Within the sample, other DNA sequences also encode this same CDR3. This rearrangement joins TRBV18 to TRBJ1-2, with 7 nucleotides matching TRBD1. The V and J ends lost 6 bases and 4 bases, in that order; junction bases with no gene match: 5. From germline, CDR1 is KGHSH and CDR2 LQKENI. There are 13 residues in the CDR3. The CDR3 nucleotides are TGTGCCAGCTCCCCGGGACAGATCTATGGCTACACCTTC. Its protein product is CASSPGQIYGYTF.

The chain employs TRBV20-1 and TRBJ1-4; a weak D match, TRBD1 (6 bases). Germline V gene sequence: CDR1 DFQATT, CDR2 SNEGSKA (reference sequence). Trimming shortened V by 3 bases and J by 7 bases, and 12 bases separated the two germline ends. The CDR3 runs to 13 residues. The CDR3 sequence: CSASQQGSEKLFF. The CDR3 DNA follows: TGCAGTGCTAGTCAGCAGGGGAGTGAAAAACTGTTTTTT.

The chain combines TRBV4-2 with TRBJ2-7, with 10 bases that match TRBD1. The CDR3 totals 13 residues. Germline lookup yields CDR1 LGHNA and CDR2 YNFKEQ. The V gene end was trimmed by 3 bases and the J gene end by 7 bases; junction bases not matched to a gene: 3. Here the CDR3 reads CASSQGQGTEQYF. The CDR3, as DNA: TGTGCCAGCAGCCAGGGACAGGGGACAGAGCAGTACTTC.

The chain recombines TRBV20-1 with TRBJ1-5, with D possibly being TRBD1 (6 bases). CDR1 and CDR2 from the germline V gene are DFQATT and SNEGSKA (reference sequence). V was cut by 3 bases and J by 0 bases, with 18 bases left in between. The CDR3 has 17 amino acids. Here the CDR3 reads CSASVVGGAYSNQPQHF. The CDR3 region has the DNA TGCAGTGCTAGTGTTGTCGGGGGGGCCTATAGCAATCAGCCCCAGCATTTT.

The chain is built from TRBV7-3 and TRBJ2-2; tentatively, D is TRBD2 (6 bases). The CDR3 contains 13 residues. Trimming removed 5 bases at V and 6 bases at J, with 10 bases between. Germline CDR1 and CDR2: SGHTA and FQGTGA. CDR3 residues: CASSTREAGELFF. CDR3 coding DNA: TGTGCCAGCAGCACCAGGGAGGCCGGGGAGCTGTTTTTT.

The J gene is TRBJ2-6, the V gene TRBV6-5, with D possibly matching TRBD1 (6 bases). Trimming stripped 2 bases from V and 2 bases from J, with 10 bases between. Germline V gene lookup returns CDR1 MNHEY and CDR2 SVGAGI. The CDR3 consists of 16 residues. The CDR3 reads CASSYQGSTGANVLTF. CDR3 sequence (DNA): TGTGCCAGCAGTTACCAGGGGAGTACTGGGGCCAACGTCCTGACTTTC.

This chain joins TRBV19 and TRBJ1-4; D perhaps matches TRBD1 (6 bases). CDR3 length: 15 amino acids. Trimming took off 2 bases at V and 7 bases at J, with 14 bases between the two ends. CDR1 is LNHDA, CDR2 SQIVND, per germline (reference sequence). CDR3 loop: CASSIPWGHGEKLFF. The CDR3 DNA sequence: TGTGCCAGTAGTATACCTTGGGGGCATGGTGAAAAACTGTTTTTT.